The 29 T cell receptor beta chains presented below share a single source sample, sequenced in a study of regulatory T cells in long-lasting Graves disease. Time point specified: persistent/refractory GD, antithyroid drugs over 5 years with positive TRAb. PBMC-extracted RNA yielded the TCR library. Both iRepertoire HTBI primers and Arm-PCR of CDR3 regions were used to build the TCR beta libraries. TCRdb reprocessed the multiplex PCR reads via MiXCR and lists one record per CDR3 protein. The sample shows 430,000 or so distinct CDR3 sequences, roughly a fifth of them seen only once. The sequenced sample was peripheral blood mononuclear cells (PBMCs), obtained when the disease was refractory, from a patient treated with antithyroid drugs. Every receptor here comes from a female donor with Graves disease.

The chain combines TRBV10-3 with TRBJ1-1; TRBD1 matches at 8 bases. The CDR3 sequence is 15 residues long. V dropped 0 bases and J dropped 7; count of bases not matched to a gene: 7. Germline V gives CDR1 ENHRY, CDR2 SYGVKD. Here the CDR3 reads CAISESETGANEAFF. In DNA, the CDR3 is TGTGCCATCAGTGAGTCGGAGACAGGGGCGAATGAAGCTTTCTTT.

This clonotype was recorded at least ten times. This chain connects TRBV6-1 to TRBJ1-1; 8 nucleotides line up with TRBD1. Germline CDR1 MNHNS, CDR2 SASEGT. Trimming took 2 bases from V and 0 from J; bases not matched to a gene: 2. The CDR3 totals 15 residues. CDR3 loop: CASSEQGAMNTEAFF. CDR3 coding DNA: TGTGCCAGCAGTGAACAGGGGGCCATGAACACTGAAGCTTTCTTT.

This clonotype was detected ten times or more. This chain links TRBV19 with TRBJ2-2; TRBD2 aligns across 7 bases. The trim removed 10 bases at V and 1 base at J, leaving 15 bases unmatched. Per the germline V gene, CDR1 is LNHDA and CDR2 is SQIVND (reference sequence). The CDR3 consists of 17 residues. As DNA, the CDR3 is TGTGCCATCGGGCGGAGGGCTAGCGGCATGAACACCGGGGAGCTGTTTTTT. This codes for CAIGRRASGMNTGELFF.

In its sample, this clonotype was seen a few times. The rearrangement joins TRBV29-1 to TRBJ2-7; 9 positions match TRBD2. V trimming: 7 bases; J trimming: 6 bases; junction bases outside the gene matches: 13. CDR1 and CDR2 from the germline V gene are SQVTM and ANQGSEA. The CDR3 length is 14 residues. CDR3 bases: TGCAGCGGGGGTAGCGGGAGCACGGGCGTCGAGCAGTACTTC. It yields the protein CSGGSGSTGVEQYF.

This clonotype was seen only a few times. V gene TRBV28 combines with J gene TRBJ1-1; 7 bases are shared with TRBD1. The J segment lost 8 bases and the V segment lost 5 bases, leaving 5 bases of the junction unmatched. The CDR3 runs 12 residues. From germline, CDR1 is MDHEN and CDR2 SYDVKM. The chain's CDR3 is CASSVRQGEAFF. Here the CDR3 DNA reads TGTGCCAGCAGTGTCCGACAGGGCGAAGCTTTCTTT.

This clonotype was detected only a few times. V gene TRBV27 combines with J gene TRBJ2-5; D gene uncertain. This CDR3 spans 15 amino acids. Germline-derived CDR1 and CDR2 are MNHEY and SMNVEV (reference sequence). V was shortened by 4 bases and J by 2 bases, with 14 bases between the two germline ends. CDR3 sequence: CASSSQKHYQETQYF. As DNA, the CDR3 is TGTGCCAGCAGTTCTCAGAAACATTATCAAGAGACCCAGTACTTC.

The V call is TRBV12-3 or TRBV12-4, the J call TRBJ2-1; 10 bases are a match to TRBD2. V shed 5 bases, J shed 7 bases, and the junction held 5 bases outside the gene matches. CDR3 length: 14 residues. CDR3 DNA sequence: TGTGCCAGCAGTCAAGGACTAGCGGTGAATGAGCAGTTCTTC. Residues: CASSQGLAVNEQFF.

This clonotype was picked up many times. The V and J genes are TRBV6-1 and TRBJ2-7, with D possibly TRBD1 on 6 matching bases. V lost 7 bases and J lost 7, with 17 bases in between. This CDR3 region has 13 residues. Germline CDR1 reads MNHNS; CDR2 reads SASEGT. The CDR3 coding sequence is TGTGCCAGCAATAGGGACACGATCAAGGAGCAGTACTTC. Protein product: CASNRDTIKEQYF.

Ten or more counts support this clonotype. The chain is built from TRBV29-1 and TRBJ1-1, with 10 nucleotides matching TRBD1. V was pared by 7 bases and J by 4 bases, with 3 bases of the junction left unmatched. CDR3 length: 12 residues. Per germline, CDR1 SQVTM and CDR2 ANQGSEA. The CDR3 spells CSAGTGATEAFF. The CDR3 DNA follows: TGCAGCGCCGGGACAGGGGCCACTGAAGCTTTCTTT.

This chain joins TRBV3-1 and TRBJ2-7; TRBD1 is a possible D gene (5 bases). Germline V gives CDR1 LGHDT, CDR2 YNNKEL (reference sequence). V was shortened by 0 bases and J by 1 base, with 13 bases between the two germline ends. The CDR3 sequence is 16 residues long. CDR3 protein: CASSQDLRQNSYEQYF. The CDR3, as DNA: TGTGCCAGCAGCCAAGATCTTCGACAGAATTCCTACGAGCAGTACTTC.

This clonotype has a handful of counts. This chain joins TRBV7-6 and TRBJ2-5; unclear D gene. The CDR3 spans 16 residues. Trimming cost V 3 bases and J 0 bases, with 14 bases left between them. Germline CDR1 SGHVS, CDR2 FNYEAQ. The CDR3 DNA is TGTGCCAGCAGCTTCGCTACAGACTCAAACCAAGAGACCCAGTACTTC. It is translated as CASSFATDSNQETQYF.

This clonotype showed up many times. V usage is TRBV6-1 and J usage is TRBJ1-4, with D tentatively TRBD1 (6 bases). This CDR3 has 11 residues. CDR1 is MNHNS and CDR2 is SASEGT in the germline V gene. V dropped 7 bases and J dropped 13 bases, with 13 bases sitting between them. The CDR3 DNA reads TGTGCCAGCAAACAGGGTGGACTACTGTTTTTT. Encoded protein: CASKQGGLLFF.

This clonotype was seen a handful of times. The V call is TRBV4-1, the J call TRBJ2-6, with D hard to call. This CDR3 has 16 amino acids. The germline V gene encodes CDR1 MGHRA and CDR2 YSYEKL. Trimming left V 5 bases short and J 3 bases short, with 14 bases between. CDR3 nucleotide sequence: TGCGCCAGCAGCACTCGAGCCGCGAGTGGGGCCAACGTCCTGACTTTC. Protein sequence: CASSTRAASGANVLTF.

This clonotype appeared many times. The J gene is TRBJ2-5, the V gene TRBV7-2; no clear D. The CDR3 is made up of 15 amino acids. Trimming took 1 base from V and 6 from J, leaving 15 bases between them. Germline-derived CDR1 and CDR2 are SGHTA and FQGNSA. In nucleotides, the CDR3 is TGTGCCAGCAGCTTAGGACATGTTGGGGTCCAGACCCAGTACTTC. Protein product: CASSLGHVGVQTQYF.

The J gene is TRBJ1-1, the V gene TRBV7-6; D perhaps matches TRBD1 (6 bases). With 5 bases removed from V and 0 bases from J, the gap between germline ends came to 13 bases. Germline CDR1 and CDR2: SGHVS and FNYEAQ. CDR3 length: 15 amino acids. In nucleotides, the CDR3 is TGTGCCAGCAGCCTAGGGGGACACTTGAACACTGAAGCTTTCTTT. Its protein product is CASSLGGHLNTEAFF.

This clonotype was recorded a few times. V gene TRBV11-2 combines with J gene TRBJ2-7; the match to TRBD2 covers 8 bases. CDR3 length: 15 amino acids. Germline values: CDR1 SGHAT, CDR2 FQNNGV. The ends lost 0 bases at V and 3 bases at J; junction bases unmatched: 4. CDR3 region: CASSLEVAGNYEQYF. As DNA, the CDR3 is TGTGCCAGCAGCTTAGAAGTAGCGGGAAACTACGAGCAGTACTTC. The complete variable domain, with remaining parts taken from reference TRBV11-2 and TRBJ2-7, reads EAGVAQSPRYKIIEKRQSVAFWCNPISGHATLYWYQQILGQGPKLLIQFQNNGVVDDSQLPKDRFSAERLKGVDSTLKIQPAKLEDSAVYLCASSLEVAGNYEQYFGPGTRLTVT.

The rearrangement joins TRBV4-1 to TRBJ1-5; 10 bases are a match to TRBD1. This CDR3 region has 15 residues. CDR1 is MGHRA, CDR2 YSYEKL, per germline. J gave up 5 bases and V 1 base, and 2 bases lay outside the gene matches. CDR3: CASSQVDRGDQPQHF. CDR3 DNA: TGCGCCAGCAGCCAAGTGGACAGGGGGGATCAGCCCCAGCATTTT.

The chain links TRBV29-1 to TRBJ1-2; 9 bases map to TRBD1. Germline V gives CDR1 SQVTM, CDR2 ANQGSEA. Germline trimming cut 3 bases from V and 4 bases from J; bases unmatched to any gene: 9. The CDR3 length is 15 residues. CDR3 sequence: CSVDLGQGGSYGYTF. CDR3 bases: TGCAGCGTTGATTTGGGACAGGGCGGAAGCTATGGCTACACCTTC. Using reference TRBV29-1 and TRBJ1-2 for the parts outside the CDR3, the full variable domain is SAVISQKPSRDICQRGTSLTIQCQVDSQVTMMFWYRQQPGQSLTLIATANQGSEATYESGFVIDKFPISRPNLTFSTLTVSNMSPEDSSIYLCSVDLGQGGSYGYTFGSGTRLTVV.

The chain employs TRBV11-2 and TRBJ2-2; D is perhaps TRBD2 (6 bases). V lost 4 bases and J 4 bases, leaving 13 bases between the germline ends. Germline V CDR1 and CDR2: SGHAT, FQNNGV. The CDR3 has 15 amino acids. CDR3 residues: CASSSISSVTGELFF. Here the CDR3 DNA reads TGTGCCAGCAGCTCCATTTCTAGCGTCACCGGGGAGCTGTTTTTT.

The gene calls are TRBV7-9 and TRBJ1-4; D possibly corresponds to TRBD1 (5 bases). The CDR3 totals 14 residues. V was shortened by 5 bases and J by 6 bases, with 13 bases between the two germline ends. Germline loops: CDR1 SEHNR, CDR2 FQNEAQ (reference sequence). The CDR3 loop is CASSPRRGDEKLFF. CDR3 coding DNA: TGTGCCAGCAGCCCCAGGCGGGGGGATGAAAAACTGTTTTTT. Full variable domain (rest looked up from reference TRBV7-9 and TRBJ1-4): DTGVSQNPRHKITKRGQNVTFRCDPISEHNRLYWYRQTLGQGPEFLTYFQNEAQLEKSRLLSDRFSAERPKGSFSTLEIQRTEQGDSAMYLCASSPRRGDEKLFFGSGTQLSVL.

This clonotype was detected only a few times. This chain connects TRBV20-1 to TRBJ2-2, with TRBD2 matching 11 bases. The CDR3 runs to 14 residues. CDR1 DFQATT and CDR2 SNEGSKA come from the germline V gene (reference sequence). CDR3 region: CSALAGGFTGELFF. For the CDR3, the DNA is TGCAGCGCTCTAGCGGGAGGTTTCACCGGGGAGCTGTTTTTT.

This clonotype was detected only a few times. The DNA for the CDR3 is TGCAGTGCTCCGACGGTCGGGGGGTACGGGGAGCTGTTTTTT. It encodes CSAPTVGGYGELFF. This rearrangement joins TRBV20-1 to TRBJ2-2; 7 bases agree with TRBD2. J gave up 7 bases and V 5 bases, and 10 bases lay outside the gene matches. CDR3 length: 14 amino acids. Per the germline V gene, CDR1 is DFQATT and CDR2 is SNEGSKA (reference sequence).

Many counts were recorded for this clonotype. This sequence joins TRBV3-1 and TRBJ1-4; no reliable D call. Trimming cost V 2 bases and J 7 bases, with 26 bases left between them. CDR1 and CDR2 from the germline V gene are LGHDT and YNNKEL (reference sequence). This CDR3 contains 19 residues. The DNA for the CDR3 is TGTGCCAGCAGCCAAAAACGCTACCCTCTACGGAGAGACACTGAAAAACTGTTTTTT. This encodes CASSQKRYPLRRDTEKLFF.

This clonotype was seen only a few times. J is TRBJ2-2 and V is TRBV14, with 11 nucleotides matching TRBD2. V was clipped by 1 base and J by 4 bases; unmatched bases: 2. Germline CDR1 reads SGHDN; CDR2 reads FVKESK. The CDR3 has 16 amino acids. This CDR3 is CASSQALAGATGELFF. In DNA, the CDR3 is TGTGCCAGCAGCCAAGCACTAGCGGGAGCCACCGGGGAGCTGTTTTTT.

For the CDR3, the DNA is TGTGCCAGCAGCGGGACAGTTTTGAACACTGAAGCTTTCTTT. Its translation is CASSGTVLNTEAFF. This chain joins TRBV6-1 and TRBJ1-1, with 7 bases identical to TRBD1. This CDR3 region has 14 residues. Looked up from germline, CDR1 is MNHNS and CDR2 is SASEGT. The junction had 4 bases not matched to a gene; V was cut back by 6 bases and J by 0 bases.

This clonotype was observed at least ten times. This sequence joins TRBV6-1 and TRBJ1-2; D not certain. Between the trimmed V and J ends, which lost 2 bases and 3 bases, there was a span of 7 bases. This CDR3 has 13 residues. Germline V lookup: CDR1 MNHNS, CDR2 SASEGT. In DNA, the CDR3 is TGTGCCAGCAGTGAACACGTTTACTATGGCTACACCTTC. It codes for CASSEHVYYGYTF.

This clonotype has a handful of counts. The rearrangement joins TRBV4-2 to TRBJ2-3, with TRBD2 matching 8 bases. V gave up 4 bases and J gave up 0 bases; unmatched junction bases: 9. The CDR3 loop spans 17 amino acids. In germline, CDR1 is LGHNA, CDR2 YNFKEQ. The CDR3 coding sequence is TGTGCCAGCAGCCGTTCCGCCGGGAGGGTTAGCACAGATACGCAGTATTTT. Its protein product is CASSRSAGRVSTDTQYF.

This clonotype was observed a few times. V and J are TRBV7-2 and TRBJ1-2; no clear D gene. This CDR3 region has 13 residues. Trimming took off 2 bases at V and 8 bases at J, with 12 bases between the two ends. The germline gives CDR1 SGHTA, CDR2 FQGNSA. The CDR3 is CASSLSLHLGYTF. CDR3 DNA sequence: TGTGCCAGCAGCTTATCCCTTCATCTCGGCTACACCTTC. Together with reference TRBV7-2 and TRBJ1-2, the CDR3 gives the full variable domain: GAGVSQSPSNKVTEKGKDVELRCDPISGHTALYWYRQSLGQGLEFLIYFQGNSAPDKSGLPSDRFSAERTGGSVSTLTIQRTQQEDSAVYLCASSLSLHLGYTFGSGTRLTVV.

Concerning this clonotype itself: A much more abundant neighbour one base away suggests this may be a read error. CDR3 region: CAGSIAVTNYGYTF. Written as DNA, the CDR3 is TGTGCCGGTAGTATAGCGGTCACCAACTATGGCTACACCTTC. The rearrangement uses TRBV19 and TRBJ1-2; D is ambiguous. Germline V gives CDR1 LNHDA, CDR2 SQIVND (reference sequence). This CDR3 is built from 14 residues.